Each of the 18 T cell receptor beta chains below was sequenced from the same sample in a study of blood T cell repertoires in COVID-19. Measured with immunoSEQ multiplex PCR; TCRdb has only the in-frame clones, and not every one. The data contain about 210,000 clones, around 85% of them singletons. Sequenced material: peripheral blood. The receptors here all came from a woman aged 70-85 years with COVID-19, enrolled during active disease.

This clone was detected a few times. This chain joins TRBV9 and TRBJ2-3; D ambiguous. Looked up from germline, CDR1 is SGDLS and CDR2 is YYNGEE. This CDR3 region has 14 residues. V was pared by 0 bases and J by 4 bases, with 9 bases between. The CDR3 reads CASSVGALADTQYF. DNA for the CDR3: TGTGCCAGCAGCGTAGGGGCTTTGGCAGATACGCAGTATTTT.

The gene calls are TRBV4-1 and TRBJ2-2, with 10 bases matching TRBD2. The CDR3 runs 17 residues. V dropped 0 bases and J dropped 5; count of bases not matched to a gene: 6. Germline values: CDR1 MGHRA, CDR2 YSYEKL. The CDR3 DNA sequence: TGCGCCAGCAGCCAAGATGGCCTAGCGGGAGTTACCGGGGAGCTGTTTTTT. This gives the protein CASSQDGLAGVTGELFF.

This rearrangement joins TRBV6-2 or TRBV6-3 to TRBJ1-5; 7 bases map to TRBD1. CDR1 is MNHEY, CDR2 SVGEGT, per germline. V gave up 4 bases and J gave up 5 bases; unmatched junction bases: 5. CDR3 length: 14 amino acids. The CDR3 spells CASSWNRGDQPQHF. The CDR3 DNA is TGTGCCAGCAGTTGGAACAGGGGCGATCAGCCCCAGCATTTT.

The chain is built from TRBV28 and TRBJ1-2; 12 nucleotides agree with TRBD1. This CDR3 region has 15 residues. Germline loops: CDR1 MDHEN, CDR2 SYDVKM. Losses at the gene ends were 4 bases for V and 5 bases for J; bases not matched to a gene: 5. The DNA for the CDR3 is TGTGCCAGCAGTTCGAGGGACAGGGGGCTTTATGGCTACACCTTC. Translation: CASSSRDRGLYGYTF.

V gene TRBV19 combines with J gene TRBJ2-5, with a weak D call TRBD1 (6 bases). Germline-derived CDR1 and CDR2 are LNHDA and SQIVND (reference sequence). Trimming removed 10 bases at V and 1 base at J, with 31 bases between. The length of the CDR3 is 19 residues. The CDR3 spells CATTRGSPSFVGGQETQYF. The CDR3 nucleotides are TGTGCCACCACTAGGGGGAGCCCGTCTTTCGTCGGCGGCCAAGAGACCCAGTACTTC. Looking up the rest from reference TRBV19 and TRBJ2-5 gives the full variable domain: DGGITQSPKYLFRKEGQNVTLSCEQNLNHDAMYWYRQDPGQGLRLIYYSQIVNDFQKGDIAEGYSVSREKKESFPLTVTSAQKNPTAFYLCATTRGSPSFVGGQETQYFGPGTRLLVL.

The chain has TRBV7-8 and TRBJ2-6; 10 bases line up with TRBD2. Germline-derived CDR1 and CDR2 are SGHVS and FQNEAQ. Germline trimming cut 5 bases from V and 0 bases from J; bases unmatched to any gene: 4. The length of the CDR3 is 17 residues. CDR3 amino acids: CASSRLAGFSGANVLTF. The CDR3 bases are TGTGCCAGCAGCCGACTAGCGGGTTTCTCTGGGGCCAACGTCCTGACTTTC.

The rearrangement joins TRBV30 to TRBJ1-4, with D unresolved. The length of the CDR3 is 12 residues. V was shortened by 5 bases and J by 6 bases, with 10 bases between the two germline ends. Germline CDR1 is GTSNPN and CDR2 is SVGIG (reference sequence). In DNA, the CDR3 is TGTGCCTGGTCCGAGGGCTATGAAAAACTGTTTTTT. It codes for CAWSEGYEKLFF. Based on the CDR3 plus reference TRBV30 and TRBJ1-4, the full variable domain is SQTIHQWPATLVQPVGSPLSLECTVEGTSNPNLYWYRQAAGRGLQLLFYSVGIGQISSEVPQNLSASRPQDRQFILSSKKLLLSDSGFYLCAWSEGYEKLFFGSGTQLSVL.

This clone is a singleton in its sample. The chain recombines TRBV30 with TRBJ1-1; D is unresolved. The V gene's germline CDR1 is GTSNPN and CDR2 SVGIG (reference sequence). The CDR3 sequence is 13 residues long. Trimming removed 2 bases from V and 0 bases from J, with 7 bases in between. This CDR3 reads CAWSTQMNTEAFF. Written as DNA, the CDR3 is TGTGCCTGGAGTACACAGATGAACACTGAAGCTTTCTTT.

This clone was counted between two and nine times. This chain links TRBV7-8 with TRBJ1-1; tentatively, D is TRBD1 (5 bases). CDR1 and CDR2 from the germline V gene are SGHVS and FQNEAQ. The V end lost 1 base, the J end lost 1 base, and 10 bases lay between the germline ends. The CDR3 spans 15 residues. The CDR3 is CASSLVQGGNTEAFF. CDR3 in DNA: TGTGCCAGCAGCTTAGTCCAGGGAGGGAACACTGAAGCTTTCTTT.

The chain recombines TRBV5-8 with TRBJ1-5, with D perhaps matching TRBD1 (5 bases). From germline, CDR1 is SGHTS and CDR2 YDEGEE. V shed 2 bases and J shed 7 bases, with 7 bases lying between them. The CDR3 covers 12 residues. CDR3 protein: CASSLRQQPQHF. The CDR3 bases are TGTGCCAGCAGCTTACGACAGCAGCCCCAGCATTTT.

The J gene is TRBJ1-4, the V gene TRBV18; D remains unclear. CDR3 size: 12 residues. The germline CDR1 and CDR2 sequences are KGHSH and LQKENI. V was trimmed by 6 bases and J by 4 bases, leaving 6 bases between them. In DNA form, the CDR3 reads TGTGCCAGCTCGCGGGGTAATGAAAAACTGTTTTTT. Translated: CASSRGNEKLFF.

This rearrangement joins TRBV19 to TRBJ1-4, with 10 bases identical to TRBD1. Per the germline V gene, CDR1 is LNHDA and CDR2 is SQIVND (reference sequence). Losses at the gene ends were 6 bases for V and 0 bases for J; bases not matched to a gene: 10. This CDR3 comprises 18 residues. Written as DNA, the CDR3 is TGTGCCAGTAGCTCTCGGGGACAGGGGATCGCAACTAATGAAAAACTGTTTTTT. Amino acids: CASSSRGQGIATNEKLFF.

The J gene is TRBJ2-2, the V gene TRBV2; D remains unclear. This CDR3 has 13 residues. From germline, CDR1 is SNHLY and CDR2 FYNNEI. The V and J ends lost 4 bases and 5 bases respectively, with 8 bases between them. The CDR3 sequence is CASSVGLTGELFF. The CDR3 DNA reads TGTGCCAGCAGTGTGGGCCTGACCGGGGAGCTGTTTTTT.

The sample holds one count of this clone. The chain employs TRBV12-3 or TRBV12-4 and TRBJ2-1; D not certain. V gave up 5 bases and J gave up 9 bases, with 8 bases separating them. The CDR3 covers 11 residues. The CDR3 sequence is CASSQRGEQFF. CDR3 nucleotides: TGTGCCAGCAGTCAGCGTGGTGAGCAGTTCTTC.

This clone was seen more than once but under ten times. The rearrangement links TRBV6-5 to TRBJ1-4, with 7 bases fitting TRBD1. The CDR3 has 15 residues. The V segment lost 7 bases and the J segment 3 bases; nucleotides outside the gene matches: 8. CDR1 is MNHEY, CDR2 SVGAGI, per germline. CDR3 in DNA: TGTGCCAGCATCCAACAGGGGTGGGCTAATGAAAAACTGTTTTTT. This sequence encodes CASIQQGWANEKLFF.

The V and J genes are TRBV30 and TRBJ2-7, with 7 nucleotides matching TRBD1. V was pared by 2 bases and J by 3 bases, with 7 bases of the junction left unmatched. Germline V gives CDR1 GTSNPN, CDR2 SVGIG (reference sequence). CDR3 length: 14 amino acids. The CDR3 here is CAWSPKGALYEQYF. The CDR3 bases are TGTGCCTGGAGTCCAAAGGGGGCTCTCTACGAGCAGTACTTC. The variable domain in full, with the rest retrieved from reference TRBV30 and TRBJ2-7, is SQTIHQWPATLVQPVGSPLSLECTVEGTSNPNLYWYRQAAGRGLQLLFYSVGIGQISSEVPQNLSASRPQDRQFILSSKKLLLSDSGFYLCAWSPKGALYEQYFGPGTRLTVT.

The CDR3 nucleotides read TGTGCCAGTAGTATGATTACGAGGGGGCGCAGCTCCTATGGCTACACCTTC. This encodes CASSMITRGRSSYGYTF. V usage is TRBV19 and J usage is TRBJ1-2; TRBD1 matches 7 bases. The V gene's germline CDR1 is LNHDA and CDR2 SQIVND (reference sequence). This CDR3 has 17 residues. V gave up 3 bases and J gave up 4 bases; unmatched junction bases: 14.

This clone came up once. The genes are TRBV6-6 and TRBJ1-5; D may be TRBD1 (5 bases). This CDR3 comprises 16 residues. Trimming left V 4 bases short and J 0 bases short, with 13 bases between. In germline, CDR1 is MNHNY, CDR2 SVGAGI (reference sequence). As DNA, the CDR3 is TGTGCCAGCAGTTGGGGGGGATCCTATAGCAATCAGCCCCAGCATTTT. Protein: CASSWGGSYSNQPQHF.